These 28 T cell receptor beta chains were all obtained from the same sample, sequenced in a study of human T cells and chemical hapten exposure. MiXCR, run by TCRdb on the RACE reads, gives a single entry per CDR3 protein. The profile shows over 100,000 distinct CDR3 sequences, about 9.4% of them singletons. Time point meaning: healthy volunteer bleed at 2 weeks. Total RNA was isolated from unfractionated whole blood. The source material was whole blood. These receptors all stem from a male donor in good health. Some clones in this sample may be carry-over from other donors' samples.

This clonotype was picked up many times. This chain uses TRBV6-5 with TRBJ2-5, with 12 bases that match TRBD1. Germline lookup yields CDR1 MNHEY and CDR2 SVGAGI. V shed 5 bases, J shed 7 bases, and the junction held 8 bases outside the gene matches. The CDR3 covers 15 residues. This chain's CDR3 is CASSQGTGGLGTQYF. CDR3 DNA: TGTGCCAGCAGTCAAGGGACAGGGGGCCTGGGGACCCAGTACTTC.

The J gene is TRBJ2-2, the V gene TRBV11-2; TRBD1 agrees at 7 bases. Germline V lookup: CDR1 SGHAT, CDR2 FQNNGV. Losses at the gene ends were 5 bases for V and 2 bases for J; bases not matched to a gene: 8. The CDR3 totals 16 residues. CDR3 region: CASSRGQTYNTGELFF. Written as DNA, the CDR3 is TGTGCCAGCAGCAGGGGACAGACTTACAACACCGGGGAGCTGTTTTTT.

As regards this clonotype: This may be a read error: a much more frequent sequence differs by one nucleotide. The chain links TRBV6-1 to TRBJ2-7, with D possibly TRBD2 on 6 matching bases. Germline V gene lookup returns CDR1 MNHNS and CDR2 SASEGT. Trimming shortened V by 4 bases and J by 4 bases, and 14 bases separated the two germline ends. The CDR3 consists of 14 residues. The CDR3: CASSGSSVAYEQYF. CDR3 sequence (DNA): TGTGCCAGCAGTGGGTCTAGCGTGGCTTACGAGCAGTACTTC.

This clonotype occurred a few times. The chain links TRBV6-6 to TRBJ2-7, with D perhaps TRBD1 (6 bases). CDR1 and CDR2 from the germline V gene are MNHNY and SVGAGI (reference sequence). Trimming shortened V by 6 bases and J by 7 bases, and 13 bases separated the two germline ends. The CDR3 contains 12 residues. The CDR3 loop is CASRAGVGEQYF. In DNA, the CDR3 is TGTGCCAGCAGAGCAGGGGTAGGGGAGCAGTACTTC.

This clonotype has a handful of counts. The rearrangement uses TRBV7-6 and TRBJ1-4, with D uncertain. The CDR3 runs 14 residues. Germline lookup yields CDR1 SGHVS and CDR2 FNYEAQ. V lost 2 bases and J lost 5, with 9 bases in between. CDR3 sequence reads: CASSLSPRNEKLFF. DNA of the CDR3: TGTGCCAGCAGCTTAAGCCCGCGGAATGAAAAACTGTTTTTT. Drawing the rest from reference TRBV7-6 and TRBJ1-4, the complete variable domain is GAGVSQSPRYKVTKRGQDVALRCDPISGHVSLYWYRQALGQGPEFLTYFNYEAQQDKSGLPNDRFSAERPEGSISTLTIQRTEQRDSAMYRCASSLSPRNEKLFFGSGTQLSVL.

This chain uses TRBV5-5 with TRBJ1-4; D is unclear. Germline CDR1 and CDR2: SGHKS and YYEKEE (reference sequence). Trimming removed 0 bases at V and 10 bases at J, with 25 bases between. The CDR3 length is 18 residues. The CDR3 loop reads CASSLAGDFRQAEVKLFF. The DNA for the CDR3 is TGTGCCAGCAGCTTGGCCGGGGATTTCCGGCAGGCGGAGGTAAAACTGTTTTTT.

This clonotype was counted a few times. This sequence joins TRBV10-3 and TRBJ2-1, with D possibly TRBD2 on 6 matching bases. The CDR3 spans 13 residues. V lost 4 bases and J 7 bases, leaving 11 bases between the germline ends. The germline V gene has CDR1 ENHRY and CDR2 SYGVKD. CDR3 region: CAISGLGGNEQFF. CDR3 sequence (DNA): TGTGCCATCAGTGGGTTAGGAGGGAATGAGCAGTTCTTC.

This clonotype appeared a few times. V usage is TRBV15 and J usage is TRBJ2-2; D unclear. Looked up from germline, CDR1 is LNHNV and CDR2 is YYDKDF (reference sequence). This CDR3 has 18 residues. Trimming shortened V by 2 bases and J by 0 bases, and 16 bases separated the two germline ends. The CDR3 is CATSRRPTTNANTGELFF. DNA of the CDR3: TGTGCCACCAGCAGAAGACCGACCACCAACGCGAACACCGGGGAGCTGTTTTTT.

This clonotype was counted ten times or more. The chain is built from TRBV21-1 and TRBJ2-7. TRBV21-1 is tagged as a pseudogene. This CDR3 contains 16 residues. The CDR3, as DNA: TGTGCCAGCAGCAAAGACAGCGAGACATTCCAGTGTGAGCAGTACTTC. The encoded protein is CASSKDSETFQCEQYF.

There are a few counts of this clonotype. The chain employs TRBV7-3 and TRBJ2-5; 7 bases fit TRBD1. Germline loops: CDR1 SGHTA, CDR2 FQGTGA. V was clipped by 0 bases and J by 4 bases; unmatched bases: 5. The length of the CDR3 is 15 residues. The CDR3 region is CASSLTTGAGETQYF. The CDR3 region has the DNA TGTGCCAGCAGCTTAACTACAGGGGCAGGAGAGACCCAGTACTTC.

This clonotype is a singleton in its sample. A far larger clone is only one base removed, so a read error is likely. The chain is built from TRBV5-6 and TRBJ1-1; D remains ambiguous. There are 12 residues in the CDR3. V dropped 1 base and J dropped 3 bases, with 4 bases sitting between them. The germline gives CDR1 SGHDT, CDR2 YYEEEE. The CDR3 loop reads CASSLRDTEAFF. The CDR3 bases are TGTGCCAGCAGCTTGAGGGACACTGAAGCTTTCTTT.

There are a few counts of this clonotype. This rearrangement joins TRBV12-3 or TRBV12-4 to TRBJ1-6; no clear D gene. This CDR3 has 13 amino acids. Trimming shortened V by 3 bases and J by 7 bases, and 7 bases separated the two germline ends. DNA for the CDR3: TGTGCCAGCAGTTTCGCCGAGAATTCACCCCTCCACTTT. Protein product: CASSFAENSPLHF.

This clonotype was found a few times. The chain combines TRBV7-9 with TRBJ1-1; maybe TRBD1 (6 bases). V was clipped by 5 bases and J by 5 bases, with 12 bases between them. The length of the CDR3 is 13 residues. The germline CDR1 and CDR2 sequences are SEHNR and FQNEAQ (reference sequence). CDR3 DNA sequence: TGTGCCAGCAGCGGGACATTCTTTACTGAAGCTTTCTTT. This translates into CASSGTFFTEAFF. Drawing the rest from reference TRBV7-9 and TRBJ1-1, the complete variable domain is DTGVSQNPRHKITKRGQNVTFRCDPISEHNRLYWYRQTLGQGPEFLTYFQNEAQLEKSRLLSDRFSAERPKGSFSTLEIQRTEQGDSAMYLCASSGTFFTEAFFGQGTRLTVV.

V is TRBV10-3 and J is TRBJ2-3, with 10 bases that match TRBD2. V was clipped by 4 bases and J by 0 bases; unmatched bases: 7. The CDR3 sequence is 17 residues long. Germline CDR1 and CDR2: ENHRY and SYGVKD. The CDR3: CAISVSASGGSTDTQYF. For the CDR3, the DNA is TGTGCCATCAGTGTGTCGGCTAGCGGGGGAAGCACAGATACGCAGTATTTT.

The rearrangement links TRBV19 to TRBJ1-5, with D hard to call. Trimming left V 5 bases short and J 5 bases short, with 7 bases between. There are 12 residues in the CDR3. Germline V gene lookup returns CDR1 LNHDA and CDR2 SQIVND (reference sequence). CDR3 nucleotides: TGTGCCAGTAGTCTGGCTGATCAGCCCCAGCATTTT. Residues: CASSLADQPQHF.

This clonotype was counted a few times. V usage is TRBV12-3 or TRBV12-4 and J usage is TRBJ2-2; D might be TRBD2 (5 bases). V shed 6 bases and J shed 0 bases, with 8 bases lying between them. The CDR3 has 14 amino acids. The CDR3 sequence is CASSTRANTGELFF. CDR3 nucleotide sequence: TGTGCCAGCAGCACTAGAGCGAACACCGGGGAGCTGTTTTTT.

This clonotype was picked up one time. This chain uses TRBV12-3 or TRBV12-4 with TRBJ1-1, with no clear D. CDR3 length: 14 amino acids. V lost 7 bases to trimming and J lost 7 bases, with 19 bases between them. The CDR3 is CASTQEGLFIEAFF. DNA for the CDR3: TGTGCCAGCACCCAAGAGGGCCTATTCATTGAAGCTTTCTTT.

This sequence joins TRBV4-2 and TRBJ1-2, with 7 positions matching TRBD1. The V and J ends lost 3 bases and 4 bases, in that order; junction bases with no gene match: 2. The germline gives CDR1 LGHNA, CDR2 YNFKEQ. The CDR3 runs to 13 residues. CDR3: CASSHGTAYGYTF. CDR3 DNA: TGTGCCAGCAGCCATGGGACAGCCTATGGCTACACCTTC.

This chain links TRBV20-1 with TRBJ1-2, with D unresolved. The V end lost 0 bases, the J end lost 1 base, and 9 bases lay between the germline ends. The germline CDR1 and CDR2 sequences are DFQATT and SNEGSKA (reference sequence). This CDR3 comprises 14 residues. The CDR3 protein is CSARDLEDNYGYTF. DNA of the CDR3: TGCAGTGCTAGAGACCTGGAAGATAACTATGGCTACACCTTC.

The V call is TRBV19, the J call TRBJ1-2; the D is unclear. This CDR3 region has 12 residues. V lost 4 bases and J lost 4, with 7 bases in between. Germline loops: CDR1 LNHDA, CDR2 SQIVND (reference sequence). The CDR3 loop is CASSRDTYGYTF. The CDR3 DNA is TGTGCCAGTAGTAGAGACACCTATGGCTACACCTTC.

This clonotype was seen at least ten times. The rearrangement joins TRBV7-9 to TRBJ2-1; 11 nucleotides agree with TRBD2. Germline CDR1 SEHNR, CDR2 FQNEAQ (reference sequence). With 5 bases clipped from V and 10 bases from J, the junction kept 25 bases outside the gene matches. This CDR3 is built from 20 residues. CDR3 sequence: CASSPSLDPRSGRALGEQFF. Here the CDR3 DNA reads TGTGCCAGCAGCCCTAGCCTTGACCCCCGTAGCGGGAGGGCCTTAGGGGAGCAGTTCTTC.

This clonotype was seen many times. The chain uses TRBV6-4 and TRBJ1-1; 10 bases line up with TRBD1. After removal of 2 bases from V and 7 bases from J, the junction contained 1 base not matched to a gene. The CDR3 covers 13 residues. From germline, CDR1 is MRHNA and CDR2 SNTAGT. This CDR3 reads CASSDGTGVEAFF. DNA of the CDR3: TGTGCCAGCAGTGACGGGACAGGGGTTGAAGCTTTCTTT.

This clonotype appeared many times. The chain combines TRBV3-1 with TRBJ1-2; 7 bases match TRBD1. Germline-derived CDR1 and CDR2 are LGHDT and YNNKEL (reference sequence). The CDR3 runs to 15 residues. V lost 2 bases and J lost 8; bases outside the gene matches: 11. The CDR3 region is CASSQTGDPKFGYTF. The CDR3 DNA reads as TGTGCCAGCAGCCAAACAGGGGATCCCAAATTCGGCTACACCTTC. Together with reference TRBV3-1 and TRBJ1-2, the CDR3 gives the full variable domain: DTAVSQTPKYLVTQMGNDKSIKCEQNLGHDTMYWYKQDSKKFLKIMFSYNNKELIINETVPNRFSPKSPDKAHLNLHINSLELGDSAVYFCASSQTGDPKFGYTFGSGTRLTVV.

This clonotype was seen many times. V and J are TRBV27 and TRBJ1-5; D perhaps matches TRBD1 (5 bases). CDR1 is MNHEY and CDR2 is SMNVEV in the germline V gene (reference sequence). V shed 5 bases and J shed 4 bases, with 9 bases lying between them. This CDR3 spans 13 amino acids. In DNA, the CDR3 is TGTGCCAGCAGTCTGACAGTTAATCAGCCCCAGCATTTT. It specifies CASSLTVNQPQHF.

The chain uses TRBV3-1 and TRBJ1-5, with unresolved D. CDR1 is LGHDT, CDR2 YNNKEL, per germline (reference sequence). The CDR3 is 15 residues long. V was pared by 3 bases and J by 4 bases, with 13 bases between. The CDR3 region has the DNA TGTGCCAGCAGCCATGGTCGCCTGGGGAATCAGCCCCAGCATTTT. This codes for CASSHGRLGNQPQHF. The variable domain in full, with the rest retrieved from reference TRBV3-1 and TRBJ1-5, is DTAVSQTPKYLVTQMGNDKSIKCEQNLGHDTMYWYKQDSKKFLKIMFSYNNKELIINETVPNRFSPKSPDKAHLNLHINSLELGDSAVYFCASSHGRLGNQPQHFGDGTRLSIL.

This clonotype was counted between two and nine times. The chain recombines TRBV2 with TRBJ2-3; 11 bases line up with TRBD1. J gave up 4 bases and V 5 bases, and 2 bases lay outside the gene matches. Germline values: CDR1 SNHLY, CDR2 FYNNEI. CDR3 size: 14 residues. CDR3 bases: TGTGCCAGCAGTAGGACAGGGGGCCCAGATACGCAGTATTTT. This encodes CASSRTGGPDTQYF.

V usage is TRBV12-3 or TRBV12-4 and J usage is TRBJ2-2, with D uncertain. The CDR3 is 12 amino acids. Between the trimmed V and J ends, which lost 8 bases and 5 bases, there was a span of 9 bases. Written as DNA, the CDR3 is TGTGCCAGCTCACCGTGGACCGGGGAGCTGTTTTTT. Protein product: CASSPWTGELFF.

The chain uses TRBV7-2 and TRBJ2-2, with D maybe TRBD2 (5 bases). Trimming removed 1 base at V and 4 bases at J, with 7 bases between. The CDR3 length is 14 residues. Germline-derived CDR1 and CDR2 are SGHTA and FQGNSA. CDR3 sequence (DNA): TGTGCCAGCAGCTTAGGAGGGTTCACCGGGGAGCTGTTTTTT. It codes for CASSLGGFTGELFF.